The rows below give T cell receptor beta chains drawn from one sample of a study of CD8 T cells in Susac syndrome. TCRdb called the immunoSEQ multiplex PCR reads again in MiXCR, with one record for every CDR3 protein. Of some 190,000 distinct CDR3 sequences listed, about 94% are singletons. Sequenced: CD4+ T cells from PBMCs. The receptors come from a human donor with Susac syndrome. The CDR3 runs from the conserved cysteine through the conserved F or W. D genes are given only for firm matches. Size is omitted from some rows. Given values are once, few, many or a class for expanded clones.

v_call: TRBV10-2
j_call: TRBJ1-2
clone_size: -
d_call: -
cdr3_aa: CASSALTDGYTF
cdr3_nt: TGCGCCAGCAGCGCCTTAACGGATGGCTACACCTTC

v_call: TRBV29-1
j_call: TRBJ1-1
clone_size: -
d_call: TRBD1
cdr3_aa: CSVGGDRNTEAFF
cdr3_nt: TGCAGCGTGGGTGGGGACAGGAACACTGAAGCTTTCTTT

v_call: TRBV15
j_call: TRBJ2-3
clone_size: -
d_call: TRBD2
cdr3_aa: CATSSLLAGGRDTQYF
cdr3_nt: TGTGCCACCAGCAGTCTACTAGCGGGGGGTCGGGATACGCAGTATTTT

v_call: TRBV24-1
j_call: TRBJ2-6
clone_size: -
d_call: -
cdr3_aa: CATSDFAGQQDSGANVLTF
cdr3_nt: TGTGCCACCAGTGATTTTGCCGGGCAGCAGGACTCTGGGGCCAACGTCCTGACTTTC

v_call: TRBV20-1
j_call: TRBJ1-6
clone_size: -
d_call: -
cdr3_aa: CSARQTVYNSPLHF
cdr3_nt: TGCAGTGCTAGGCAGACCGTCTATAATTCACCCCTCCACTTT

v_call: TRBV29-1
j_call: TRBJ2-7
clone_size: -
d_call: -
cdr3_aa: CSARRPASGEQYF
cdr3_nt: TGCAGCGCCCGAAGGCCAGCGTCGGGGGAGCAGTACTTC

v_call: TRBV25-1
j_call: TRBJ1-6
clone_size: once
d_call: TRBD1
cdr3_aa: CASSDPGQGAYNSPLHF
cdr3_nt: TGTGCCAGCAGTGATCCCGGACAGGGAGCCTATAATTCACCCCTCCACTTT

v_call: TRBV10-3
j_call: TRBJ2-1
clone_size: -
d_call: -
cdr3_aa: CAISETDIHFNEQFF
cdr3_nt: TGTGCCATCAGTGAGACGGACATTCACTTCAATGAGCAGTTCTTC

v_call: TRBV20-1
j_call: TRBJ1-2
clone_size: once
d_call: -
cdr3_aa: CSANFSPPGRGYTF
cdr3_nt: TGCAGTGCTAATTTCTCCCCCCCGGGAAGAGGCTACACCTTC

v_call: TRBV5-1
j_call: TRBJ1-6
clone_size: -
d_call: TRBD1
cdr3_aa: CASSFTGTGTYSPLHF
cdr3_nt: TGCGCCAGCAGCTTTACCGGGACAGGGACGTATTCACCCCTCCACTTT

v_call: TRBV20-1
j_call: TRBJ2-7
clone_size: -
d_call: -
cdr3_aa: CSARSRIVSFEQYF
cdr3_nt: TGCAGTGCTAGGTCGCGGATTGTATCGTTCGAGCAGTACTTC

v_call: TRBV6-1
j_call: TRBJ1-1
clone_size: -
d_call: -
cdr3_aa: CASSEIMVMNTEAFF
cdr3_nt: TGTGCCAGCAGTGAAATAATGGTCATGAACACTGAAGCTTTCTTT

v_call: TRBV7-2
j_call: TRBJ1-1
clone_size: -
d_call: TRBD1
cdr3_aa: CASRMNRGTEAFF
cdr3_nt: TGTGCCAGCAGGATGAACAGGGGCACTGAAGCTTTCTTT

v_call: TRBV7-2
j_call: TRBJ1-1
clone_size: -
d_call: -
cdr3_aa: CASSLGGQDEAFF
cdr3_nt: TGTGCCAGCAGCTTAGGGGGGCAAGATGAAGCTTTCTTT

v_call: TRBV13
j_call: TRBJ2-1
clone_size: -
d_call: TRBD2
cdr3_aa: CASSFRKTSGQTNEQFF
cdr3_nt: TGTGCCAGCAGCTTCCGAAAAACTAGCGGACAAACAAATGAGCAGTTCTTC

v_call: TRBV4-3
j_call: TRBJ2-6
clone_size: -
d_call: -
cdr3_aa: CASNQAPTIGANVLTF
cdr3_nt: TGCGCCAGCAATCAGGCCCCGACTATCGGGGCCAACGTCCTGACTTTC

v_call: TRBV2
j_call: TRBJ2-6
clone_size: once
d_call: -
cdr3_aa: CASTISGANVLTF
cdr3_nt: TGTGCCAGCACCATCTCTGGGGCCAACGTCCTGACTTTC

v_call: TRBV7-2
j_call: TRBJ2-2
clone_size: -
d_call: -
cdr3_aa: CASSFDLANTGELFF
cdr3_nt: TGTGCCAGCAGCTTCGACTTGGCGAACACCGGGGAGCTGTTTTTT